One sample yielded the 8 T cell receptor beta chains listed below, sequenced in a study of CD8 T cells in Susac syndrome. An input of about 0.5 to 1 ug of RNA was subjected to reverse transcription using random hexamers. A single record per CDR3 protein comes from TCRdb applying MiXCR to the immunoSEQ multiplex PCR reads. The table has about 300,000 distinct CDR3 sequences, 65% to 90% seen once; the top ten hold 0.21%. What was sequenced was CD8+ T cells from PBMCs. The source of these receptors is a human donor with multiple sclerosis.

To note about this clonotype: The junction shows a germline mismatch at one end, possibly a read error. The chain links TRBV4-3 to TRBJ2-2, with a possible D match to TRBD2 (6 bases). CDR3 length equals 16 residues. Germline values: CDR1 LGHNA, CDR2 YSLEER. The CDR3 nucleotides read TGCGTCAGCAGCCAAGACCCTAGCGTGGAGCCCGGGGAGCTGTTTTTT. It specifies CVSSQDPSVEPGELFF.

In its sample, this clonotype was seen once. The chain couples TRBV27 to TRBJ1-5; D unclear. The CDR3 loop spans 15 amino acids. Germline V gene lookup returns CDR1 MNHEY and CDR2 SMNVEV (reference sequence). The germline V and J ends were trimmed by 6 bases and 1 base, with 13 bases remaining between them. CDR3 DNA: TGTGCCAGCAGCAACATGATCGGGAGCAATCAGCCCCAGCATTTT. It is translated as CASSNMIGSNQPQHF.

J is TRBJ2-7 and V is TRBV19; D is perhaps TRBD2 (5 bases). Trimming pared 2 bases from V and 2 bases from J, leaving 13 bases between. This CDR3 has 15 amino acids. The germline CDR1 and CDR2 sequences are LNHDA and SQIVND (reference sequence). The CDR3 here is CASSIPGDPPYEQYF. The CDR3 DNA is TGTGCCAGTAGTATACCCGGGGATCCACCCTACGAGCAGTACTTC.

The rearrangement joins TRBV27 to TRBJ1-2, with 7 bases lining up with TRBD1. CDR1 is MNHEY, CDR2 SMNVEV, per germline (reference sequence). The CDR3 has 14 residues. V lost 4 bases to trimming and J lost 3 bases; unmatched junction nucleotides: 5. The CDR3 loop is CASSWGRGDYGYTF. As DNA, the CDR3 is TGTGCCAGCAGTTGGGGCAGGGGGGACTATGGCTACACCTTC.

The CDR3: CASRKTGTVYGYTF. CDR3 sequence (DNA): TGTGCCAGCAGGAAAACCGGGACGGTTTATGGCTACACCTTC. The chain employs TRBV28 and TRBJ1-2; perhaps TRBD1 as D (5 bases). This CDR3 has 14 amino acids. The germline gives CDR1 MDHEN, CDR2 SYDVKM. Trimming took off 6 bases at V and 5 bases at J, with 16 bases between the two ends.

The chain uses TRBV28 and TRBJ1-2; D may be TRBD1 (6 bases). Trimming pared 6 bases from V and 2 bases from J, leaving 13 bases between. In germline, CDR1 is MDHEN, CDR2 SYDVKM. The CDR3 is made up of 14 amino acids. CDR3 protein: CASRGAGANYGYTF. CDR3 bases: TGTGCCAGCAGGGGCGCAGGGGCGAACTATGGCTACACCTTC.

The V and J genes are TRBV10-3 and TRBJ2-5; 7 bases line up with TRBD2. The V gene end was trimmed by 4 bases and the J gene end by 9 bases; junction bases not matched to a gene: 5. The CDR3 spans 12 residues. CDR1 and CDR2 (germline): ENHRY, SYGVKD. The DNA for the CDR3 is TGTGCCATCAGTGTTGGGGGAGGGGCCCAGTACTTC. It specifies CAISVGGGAQYF.

V and J are TRBV28 and TRBJ1-5; TRBD1 is a possible D gene (5 bases). Trimming stripped 8 bases from V and 4 bases from J, with 18 bases between. CDR1 and CDR2 from the germline V gene are MDHEN and SYDVKM. This CDR3 has 15 residues. Written as DNA, the CDR3 is TGTGCCAGCCACGTCGTCGGGGGGGAGAATCAGCCCCAGCATTTT. Translation: CASHVVGGENQPQHF.